This T cell receptor beta chain was documented in a study of shared clonotypes between healthy human individuals. Whole-study findings and limits: Rarefaction showed sorted-subset sequencing was incomplete despite large depth. Estimated richness was generally greater in naive than memory subsets. Generation probabilities of non-shared clonotypes were lower (relative to those shared by all four donors).

Trimming pared 4 bases from V and 4 bases from J, leaving 14 bases between. This CDR3 comprises 14 residues. Germline CDR1 reads SGHNT; CDR2 reads YYREEE (reference sequence). The sample holds one count of this clone. What it binds is unknown. Here immunoSEQ multiplex PCR was the method, and the copy in TCRdb shows in-frame clones only, minus some. The sample gives 2.5 million or so clones, approximately 94% of which show up once; 0.14% is in the top ten. Researchers partitioned CD4+ cells into CD45RA+ naive and CD45RA-negative memory subsets. The sample was naive CD4+ T cells sorted from blood. Subset here: CD45RA+ positively selected. J is TRBJ2-5 and V is TRBV5-4, with a tentative D call TRBD2 (6 bases). The sequence was collected from a man aged 18 to 30 in good health. The CDR3 DNA is TGTGCCAGCAGCCAGCAGGCGGAGGGAGAGACCCAGTACTTC. Translation: CASSQQAEGETQYF.